This T cell receptor (beta chain) stems from a study of T cells in Graves' hyperthyroidism and ophthalmopathy. V trimming: 6 bases; J trimming: 5 bases; junction bases outside the gene matches: 10. The length of the CDR3 is 15 residues. Germline loops: CDR1 MNHNS, CDR2 SASEGT. This clonotype was detected a few times. Isolation of PBMCs was performed on 10 ml fresh peripheral blood. It was RNA transcripts that yielded the amplified TCR beta CDR3 regions. During a first-round RT-PCR of the TCR CDR3, the HTBI primer set was used. TCRdb re-called the multiplex PCR reads through MiXCR, storing one row per CDR3 protein. The sample lists about 840,000 distinct CDR3 sequences, 38% seen once, with approximately 10% in the top ten.

The sequence came from a man between 18 and 29 years old with Graves' hyperthyroidism. J is TRBJ1-5 and V is TRBV6-1; 7 bases line up with TRBD1. Sequenced material: blood. The CDR3 DNA follows: TGTGCCAGCAGGAGCCGGGACAGCTCTTATCAGCCCCAGCATTTT. It translates to CASRSRDSSYQPQHF.